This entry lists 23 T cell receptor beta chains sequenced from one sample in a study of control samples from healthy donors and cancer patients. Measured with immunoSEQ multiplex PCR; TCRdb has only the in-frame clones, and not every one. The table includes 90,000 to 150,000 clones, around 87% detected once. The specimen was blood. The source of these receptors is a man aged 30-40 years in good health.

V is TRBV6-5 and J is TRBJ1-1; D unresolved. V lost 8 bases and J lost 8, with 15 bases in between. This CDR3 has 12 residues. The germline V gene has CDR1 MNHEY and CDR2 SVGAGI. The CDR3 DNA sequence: TGTGCCAGCTATAGCCGGGAAAGAGAAGCTTTCTTT. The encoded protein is CASYSREREAFF.

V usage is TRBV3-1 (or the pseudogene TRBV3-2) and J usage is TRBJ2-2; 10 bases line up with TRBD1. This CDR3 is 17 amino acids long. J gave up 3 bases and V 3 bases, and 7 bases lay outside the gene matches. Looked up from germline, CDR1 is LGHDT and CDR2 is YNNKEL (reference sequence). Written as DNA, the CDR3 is TGTGCCAGCAGCCATCTCGACAGGGGGCGAGACACCGGGGAGCTGTTTTTT. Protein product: CASSHLDRGRDTGELFF.

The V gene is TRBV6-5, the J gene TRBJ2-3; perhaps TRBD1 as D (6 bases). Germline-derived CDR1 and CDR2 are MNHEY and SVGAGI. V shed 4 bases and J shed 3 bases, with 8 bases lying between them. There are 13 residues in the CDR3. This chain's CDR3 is CASSFTGTDTQYF. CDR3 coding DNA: TGTGCCAGCAGTTTCACAGGGACAGATACGCAGTATTTT.

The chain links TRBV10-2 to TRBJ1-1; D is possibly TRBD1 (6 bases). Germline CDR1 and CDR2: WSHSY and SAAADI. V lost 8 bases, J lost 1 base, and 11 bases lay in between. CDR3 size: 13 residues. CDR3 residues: CASSPQGNTEAFF. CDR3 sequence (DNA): TGCGCCAGCTCACCACAGGGGAACACTGAAGCTTTCTTT.

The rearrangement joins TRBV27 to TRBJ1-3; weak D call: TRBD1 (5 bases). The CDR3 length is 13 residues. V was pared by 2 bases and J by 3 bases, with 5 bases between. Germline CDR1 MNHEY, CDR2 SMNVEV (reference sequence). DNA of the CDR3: TGTGCCAGCAGTTTAACAGGTGGAAACACCATATATTTT. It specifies CASSLTGGNTIYF.

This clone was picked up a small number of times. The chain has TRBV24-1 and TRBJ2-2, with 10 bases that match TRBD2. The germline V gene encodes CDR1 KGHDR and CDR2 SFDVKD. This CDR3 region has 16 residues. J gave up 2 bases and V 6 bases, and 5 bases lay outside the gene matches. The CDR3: CATSLSSGGNTGELFF. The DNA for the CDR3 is TGTGCCACCAGTTTATCTAGCGGGGGAAACACCGGGGAGCTGTTTTTT.

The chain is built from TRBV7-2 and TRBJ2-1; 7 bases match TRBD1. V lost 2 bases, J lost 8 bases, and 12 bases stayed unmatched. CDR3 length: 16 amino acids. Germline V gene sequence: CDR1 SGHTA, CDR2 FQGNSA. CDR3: CASSLRGGGGRDEQFF. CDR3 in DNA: TGTGCCAGCAGCTTACGAGGGGGCGGAGGTAGAGATGAGCAGTTCTTC.

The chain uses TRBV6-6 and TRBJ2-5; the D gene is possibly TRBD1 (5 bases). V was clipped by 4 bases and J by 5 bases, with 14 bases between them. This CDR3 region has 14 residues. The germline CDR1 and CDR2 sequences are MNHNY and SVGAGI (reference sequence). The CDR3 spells CASSLRGQRETQYF. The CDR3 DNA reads TGTGCCAGCAGTTTACGCGGACAAAGGGAGACCCAGTACTTC.

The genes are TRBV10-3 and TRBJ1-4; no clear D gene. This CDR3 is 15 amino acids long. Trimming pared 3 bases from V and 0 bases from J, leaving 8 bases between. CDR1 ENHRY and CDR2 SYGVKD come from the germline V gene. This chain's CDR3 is CAISESKATNEKLFF. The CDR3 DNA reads TGTGCCATCAGTGAATCTAAAGCAACTAATGAAAAACTGTTTTTT.

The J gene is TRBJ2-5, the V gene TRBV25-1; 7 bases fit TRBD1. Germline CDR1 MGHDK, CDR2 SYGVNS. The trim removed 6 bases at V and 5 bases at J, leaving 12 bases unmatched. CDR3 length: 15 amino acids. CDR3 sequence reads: CASSLGGQARETQYF. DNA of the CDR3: TGTGCCAGCAGCCTAGGAGGACAGGCCAGGGAGACCCAGTACTTC. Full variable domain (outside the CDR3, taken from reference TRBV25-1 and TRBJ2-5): EADIYQTPRYLVIGTGKKITLECSQTMGHDKMYWYQQDPGMELHLIHYSYGVNSTEKGDLSSESTVSRIRTEHFPLTLESARPSHTSQYLCASSLGGQARETQYFGPGTRLLVL.

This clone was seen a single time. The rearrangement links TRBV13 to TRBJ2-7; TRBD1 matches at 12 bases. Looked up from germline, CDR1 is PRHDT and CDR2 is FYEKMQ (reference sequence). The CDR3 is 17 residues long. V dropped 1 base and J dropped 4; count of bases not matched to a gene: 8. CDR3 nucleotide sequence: TGTGCCAGCAGCTTAGAGGGACAGGGGGCCGGAGAGTACGAGCAGTACTTC. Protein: CASSLEGQGAGEYEQYF.

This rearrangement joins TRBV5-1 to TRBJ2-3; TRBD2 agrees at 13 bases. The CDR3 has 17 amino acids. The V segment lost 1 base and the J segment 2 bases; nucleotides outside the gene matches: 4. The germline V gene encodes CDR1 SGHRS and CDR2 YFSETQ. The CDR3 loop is CASSLRTSGGATDTQYF. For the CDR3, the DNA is TGCGCCAGCAGCTTGCGTACTAGCGGGGGGGCCACAGATACGCAGTATTTT.

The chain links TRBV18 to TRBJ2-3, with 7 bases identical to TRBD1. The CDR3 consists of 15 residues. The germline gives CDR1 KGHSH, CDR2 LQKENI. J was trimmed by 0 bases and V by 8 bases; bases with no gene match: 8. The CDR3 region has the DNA TGTGCCAGCACTAGGGACAGCATGAGCACAGATACGCAGTATTTT. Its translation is CASTRDSMSTDTQYF.

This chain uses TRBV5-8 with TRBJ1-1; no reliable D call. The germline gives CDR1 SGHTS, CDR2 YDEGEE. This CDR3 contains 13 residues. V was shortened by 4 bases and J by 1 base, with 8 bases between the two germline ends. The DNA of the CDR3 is TGTGCCAGCAGCAACGCACCGAACACTGAAGCTTTCTTT. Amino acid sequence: CASSNAPNTEAFF.

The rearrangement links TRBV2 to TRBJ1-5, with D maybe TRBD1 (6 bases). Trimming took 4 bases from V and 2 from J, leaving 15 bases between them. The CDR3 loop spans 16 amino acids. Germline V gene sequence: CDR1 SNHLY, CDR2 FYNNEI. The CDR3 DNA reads TGTGCCAGCAGTGGAGGGGGGAGGGATCGCAATCAGCCCCAGCATTTT. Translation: CASSGGGRDRNQPQHF.

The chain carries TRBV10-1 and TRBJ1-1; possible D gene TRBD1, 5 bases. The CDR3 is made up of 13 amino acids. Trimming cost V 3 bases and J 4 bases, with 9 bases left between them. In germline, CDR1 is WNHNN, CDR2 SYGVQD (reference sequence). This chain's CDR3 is CASSEAQGTEAFF. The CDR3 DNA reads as TGCGCCAGCAGTGAAGCCCAGGGCACTGAAGCTTTCTTT.

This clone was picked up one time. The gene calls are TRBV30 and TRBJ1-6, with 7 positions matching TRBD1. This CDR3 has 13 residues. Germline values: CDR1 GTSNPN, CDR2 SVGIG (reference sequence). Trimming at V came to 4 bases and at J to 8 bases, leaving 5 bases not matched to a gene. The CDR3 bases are TGTGCCTGGACTGGACAGGAGTATTCACCCCTCCACTTT. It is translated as CAWTGQEYSPLHF.

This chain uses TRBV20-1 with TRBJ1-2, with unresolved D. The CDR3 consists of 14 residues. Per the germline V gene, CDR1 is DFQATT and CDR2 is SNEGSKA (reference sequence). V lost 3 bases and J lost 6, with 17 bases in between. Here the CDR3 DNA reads TGCAGTGCTAGTGTGCTCCGCGACCAGCATGGCTACACCTTC. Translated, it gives CSASVLRDQHGYTF.

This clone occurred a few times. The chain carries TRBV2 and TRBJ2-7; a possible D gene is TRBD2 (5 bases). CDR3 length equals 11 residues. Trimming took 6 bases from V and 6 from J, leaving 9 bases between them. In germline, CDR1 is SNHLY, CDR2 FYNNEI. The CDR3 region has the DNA TGTGCCAGCAGGCTGAGCGGCGAGCAGTACGTC. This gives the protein CASRLSGEQYV.

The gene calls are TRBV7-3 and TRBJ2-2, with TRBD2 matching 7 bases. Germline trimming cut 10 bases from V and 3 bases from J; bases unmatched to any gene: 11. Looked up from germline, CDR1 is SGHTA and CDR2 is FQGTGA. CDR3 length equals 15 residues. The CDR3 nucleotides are TGTGCCACCCGACCCGGGACTACCTACACCGGGGAGCTGTTTTTT. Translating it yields CATRPGTTYTGELFF.

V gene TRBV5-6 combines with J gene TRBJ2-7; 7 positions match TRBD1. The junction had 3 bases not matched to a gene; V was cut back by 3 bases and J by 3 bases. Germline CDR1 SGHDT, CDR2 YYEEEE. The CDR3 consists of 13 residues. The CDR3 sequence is CASSYGQDYEQYV. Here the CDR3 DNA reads TGTGCCAGCAGCTACGGACAGGACTACGAGCAGTACGTC.

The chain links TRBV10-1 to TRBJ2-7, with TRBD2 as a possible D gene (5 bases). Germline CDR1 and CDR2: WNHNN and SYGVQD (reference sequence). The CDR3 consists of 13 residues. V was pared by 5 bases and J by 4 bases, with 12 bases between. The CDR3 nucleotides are TGCGCCAGCAGTATTGCTCGGGGATACGAGCAGTACTTC. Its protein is CASSIARGYEQYF.

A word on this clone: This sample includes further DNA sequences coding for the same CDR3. In DNA, the CDR3 is TGTGCCAGCAGTTTATCCGGGACAGCGAACACTGAAGCTTTCTTT. It yields the protein CASSLSGTANTEAFF. The chain carries TRBV27 and TRBJ1-1; TRBD1 matches at 7 bases. CDR3 size: 15 residues. Trimming at V came to 0 bases and at J to 1 base, leaving 2 bases not matched to a gene. Germline CDR1 is MNHEY and CDR2 is SMNVEV (reference sequence).